The text below deals with one TCR beta chain. The data are from a study of blood T cell repertoires in COVID-19. Whole-study context: The cDNA or gDNA used as material had been derived from T cells, B-cell-depleted T cells, or PBMCs.

CDR1 and CDR2 (germline): SQVTM, ANQGSEA. V shed 6 bases, J shed 14 bases, and the junction held 9 bases outside the gene matches. This CDR3 is built from 12 residues. Only in-frame clones appear in the TCRdb table, and some are missing; sequencing was by immunoSEQ multiplex PCR. This sample carries about 140,000 clones, over 80% of them seen once, and the ten largest clones take around 10%. Study members were between about 18 and 95 years old and lived in 24 US regions. Participants reported their clinical history, and cohort assignment relied on those reports. V gene TRBV29-1 combines with J gene TRBJ2-1; 11 positions match TRBD2. The sequenced material came from PBMCs or T cells enriched from blood (not recorded which). The sequence was obtained from a man in his 60s who had recovered from COVID-19. This CDR3 reads CSVSELAGVEFF. The CDR3 DNA sequence: TGCAGCGTGAGCGAACTAGCGGGGGTGGAGTTCTTC.